Listed below are T cell receptor beta chains from one sample, sequenced in a study of OX40 agonist ivuxolimab in advanced cancers. The table came from immunoSEQ multiplex PCR; TCRdb's copy has only in-frame clones and leaves some out. The table shows about 60,000 clones, with approximately 87% occurring only once. Sequencing was performed on CD4+ or CD8+ T cells sorted from blood, taken in a trial of the OX40 agonist ivuxolimab. These receptors were collected from an adult with an advanced solid tumor such as melanoma, head and neck, liver or kidney cancer. The CDR3 runs from the conserved cysteine through the conserved F or W. The D gene is left open where the match is weak. Some rows mark clone size as missing; the rest say once, few, many or name a class of expanded clone.

TRBV6-1	TRBD1	TRBJ2-7	NA	TGTGCCAGCGGCCGGGACAGGGTAGGTTACGAGCAGTACTTC	CASGRDRVGYEQYF
TRBV5-8	NA	TRBJ1-5	NA	TGTGCCAGCAGCCAATTGGGATTCAATCAGCCCCAGCATTTT	CASSQLGFNQPQHF
TRBV9	TRBD1	TRBJ1-4	NA	TGTGCCAGCAGCGTGGGACAGATTAATGAAAAACTGTTTTTT	CASSVGQINEKLFF
TRBV11-2	NA	TRBJ2-1	once	TGTGCCAGCATGGGGGGCGCGCACAATGAGCAGTTCTTC	CASMGGAHNEQFF
TRBV11-2	NA	TRBJ1-1	NA	TGTGCCAGCAGCTTAGGGTGGACAGTGAACACTGAAGCTTTCTTT	CASSLGWTVNTEAFF
TRBV5-4	NA	TRBJ1-4	NA	TGTGCCAGCAGCATTAGGACGGCTGCAACTAATGAAAAACTGTTTTTT	CASSIRTAATNEKLFF
TRBV7-6	NA	TRBJ2-3	NA	TGTGCCAGCAGCCTCGACCCCAGGAGGGCAGATACGCAGTATTTT	CASSLDPRRADTQYF
TRBV15	NA	TRBJ2-2	once	TGTGCCACCAGCCGCCGCCTTCAGGGTGGGGTAGGGAGGGAGCTGTTTTTT	CATSRRLQGGVGRELFF
TRBV25-1	TRBD2	TRBJ2-3	NA	TGTGCCAGCAGTCATAGCGGGAGGGCCCAAGGAGATACGCAGTATTTT	CASSHSGRAQGDTQYF
TRBV5-5	NA	TRBJ1-1	NA	TGTGCCAGCAGCTTAACCGGGACATTGAACACTGAAGCTTTCTTT	CASSLTGTLNTEAFF
TRBV2	NA	TRBJ1-6	once	TGTGCCAGCAGTGCTCAGGGTTTTGGGAATTCACCCCTCCACTTT	CASSAQGFGNSPLHF
TRBV7-8	NA	TRBJ1-3	NA	TGTGCCAGCAGCTTAGCTGGAAACACCATATATTTT	CASSLAGNTIYF
TRBV7-9	NA	TRBJ2-6	NA	TGTGCCAGCAGCTTACCGGGGCCTAGCTCTGGGGCCAACGTCCTGACTTTC	CASSLPGPSSGANVLTF
TRBV14	NA	TRBJ2-7	once	TGTGCCAGCAGCCAGACCGGGCCCACCTACGAGCAGTACTTC	CASSQTGPTYEQYF
TRBV5-1	NA	TRBJ2-7	once	TGCGCCAGCAGTCATCCCTTAGGCGCCTACGAGCAGTACTTC	CASSHPLGAYEQYF
TRBV6-5	TRBD1	TRBJ1-2	NA	TGTGCCAGCAGTTTCCTACAGGGGTCAGCTAACTATGGCTACACCTTC	CASSFLQGSANYGYTF
TRBV19	NA	TRBJ1-1	NA	TGTGCCAGTAACTTCGGAGGGGGTAGCACTGAAGCTTTCTTT	CASNFGGGSTEAFF
TRBV6-1	NA	TRBJ1-6	NA	TGTGCCAGCAGTGAAAAAACACCCCTCCACTTT	CASSEKTPLHF
TRBV2	TRBD1	TRBJ2-3	once	TGTGCCAGCAGTGAAACGATGGACAGGGGAACCCCTAGCACAGATACGCAGTATTTT	CASSETMDRGTPSTDTQYF
TRBV2	NA	TRBJ1-1	NA	TGTGCCAGCCGGATCCGCAGGGGTTTCGATGAAGCTTTCTTT	CASRIRRGFDEAFF
TRBV6-1	NA	TRBJ1-3	once	TGTGCCAGCAGTGCGGGGGCCTATTTTGGAAACACCATATATTTT	CASSAGAYFGNTIYF
TRBV7-2	NA	TRBJ2-5	NA	TGTGCCAGCAGCTTAGTACGAGGGGGTGGTGTCGGGGAGACCCAGTACTTC	CASSLVRGGGVGETQYF
TRBV7-9	TRBD2	TRBJ2-7	NA	TGTGCCAGCAGCTTAGGTAGCGGGAGCTACTACGAGCAGTACTTC	CASSLGSGSYYEQYF
TRBV19	TRBD1	TRBJ1-1	NA	TGTGCCAGTATTGACAGGGGGGACACTGAAGCTTTCTTT	CASIDRGDTEAFF
TRBV29-1	NA	TRBJ2-4	NA	TGCAGCGTTGAAGTGGCAGTGGGAATTCAGTACTTC	CSVEVAVGIQYF
TRBV5-1	TRBD2	TRBJ2-7	NA	TGCGCCAGCAGCCCCCGACTAGCGGGAGGGCAATACGAGCAGTACTTC	CASSPRLAGGQYEQYF
TRBV7-3	TRBD1	TRBJ2-2	NA	TGTGCCAGCAGTATACAGGGGGCGAACACCGGGGAGCTGTTTTTT	CASSIQGANTGELFF
TRBV5-4	TRBD2	TRBJ2-4	once	TGTGCCAGCAGCGCCGGGACCCTACGCGGGGGAGCCAAAAACATTCAGTACTTC	CASSAGTLRGGAKNIQYF
TRBV7-9	TRBD2	TRBJ2-2	NA	TGTGCCAGCAGCTTCGGACTAGGGAACACCGGGGAGCTGTTTTTT	CASSFGLGNTGELFF
TRBV2	NA	TRBJ2-7	NA	TGTGCCAGCAGTGGGGGCAGGAGATCCTACGAGCAGTACTTC	CASSGGRRSYEQYF
TRBV9	TRBD2	TRBJ2-5	NA	TGTGCCAGCAGCGTACCCTCGACTAGCGGAACGCAAGAGACCCAGTACTTC	CASSVPSTSGTQETQYF
TRBV19	NA	TRBJ2-1	NA	TGTGCCAGTAGTATTTATGGGGATGAGCAGTTCTTC	CASSIYGDEQFF
TRBV27	NA	TRBJ1-4	NA	TGTGCCAGCAGTCGCAGAGTACATGAAAAACTGTTTTTT	CASSRRVHEKLFF